This T cell receptor (beta chain) stems from a study of T cells expressing NK-cell markers. Looking at the study overall: Sequenced donors, eight in total, included seven who were HCMV-seropositive and one who was seronegative. Study-wide points: The study left the HCMV specificity of expanded NKG2C+ T cell clones unresolved. In about six donors, dominant CD3+CD56+NKG2C+ clones formed roughly 1.0-8% of CD8+ cells. Similarly, these clonotypes led the CD3+CD56-NKG2C+ fraction as well in a few donors.

Following a re-call of the 5' RACE reads, TCRdb has one entry per CDR3 protein and lacks DNA. Its table records approximately 420,000 distinct CDR3 sequences. A word on this clonotype: The antigen remains undetermined.

This CDR3 contains 13 residues. Germline CDR1 reads SQVTM; CDR2 reads ANQGSEA. Sequenced material: blood T cells: a sorted CD56 or NKG2C T cell subset, CD4+ or CD8+ T cells, or bulk PBMC T cells (not recorded which). The V gene is TRBV29-1, the J gene TRBJ1-5; the D call from TCRdb, TRBD1, cannot be confirmed without DNA. The sequence was collected from a woman aged 45 to 65 in good health. CDR3 protein: CSISQGANQPQHF. The full variable domain, in which reference TRBV29-1 and TRBJ1-5 provide the parts outside the CDR3, is SAVISQKPSRDICQRGTSLTIQCQVDSQVTMMFWYRQQPGQSLTLIATANQGSEATYESGFVIDKFPISRPNLTFSTLTVSNMSPEDSSIYLCSISQGANQPQHFGDGTRLSIL.